This T cell receptor (beta chain) was found in a study of shared clonotypes between healthy human individuals. Profiling relied on immunoSEQ multiplex PCR, and the TCRdb table lists in-frame clones only, not all of them. The repertoire holds about 2 million clones, with approximately 94% as singletons. Germline V gene data show CDR1 as SGHNT and CDR2 as YYREEE (reference sequence). The CDR3 has 12 residues. Trimming shortened V by 4 bases and J by 2 bases, and 3 bases separated the two germline ends. As defined, naive CD8 cells were CD45RO-negative and positively selected for CCR7, with terminally differentiated effector memory CD45RA+ cells excluded. Details on this clone: This may be a read error: a much more frequent sequence differs by one nucleotide. The sample carries other DNA sequences with the same CDR3.

This clonotype was sampled from a man between 18 and 29 years old in good health. Sequencing was carried out using naive CD8+ T cells sorted from blood. The genes are TRBV5-4 and TRBJ2-2; D is uncertain. The CDR3 DNA is TGTGCCAGCAGCCCCAACACCGGGGAGCTGTTTTTT. Translation gives CASSPNTGELFF.